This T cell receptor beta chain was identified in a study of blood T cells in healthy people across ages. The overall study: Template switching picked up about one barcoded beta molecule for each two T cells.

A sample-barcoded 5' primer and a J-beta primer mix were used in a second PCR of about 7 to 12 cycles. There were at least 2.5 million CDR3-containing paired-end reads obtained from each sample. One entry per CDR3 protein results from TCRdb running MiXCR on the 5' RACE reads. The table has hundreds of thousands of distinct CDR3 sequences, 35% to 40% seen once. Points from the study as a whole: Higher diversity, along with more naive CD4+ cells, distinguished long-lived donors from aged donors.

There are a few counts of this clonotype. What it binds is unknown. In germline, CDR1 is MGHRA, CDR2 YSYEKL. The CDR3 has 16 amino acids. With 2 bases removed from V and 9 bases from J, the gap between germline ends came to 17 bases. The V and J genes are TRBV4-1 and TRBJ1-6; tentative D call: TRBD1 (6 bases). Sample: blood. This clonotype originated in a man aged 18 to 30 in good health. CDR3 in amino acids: CASSQPNRERRSPLHF. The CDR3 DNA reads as TGCGCCAGCAGCCAACCGAACAGGGAGAGACGTTCACCCCTCCACTTT.